The text below deals with one TCR beta chain. Antigen unknown. V gave up 6 bases and J gave up 4 bases; unmatched junction bases: 13. Per the germline V gene, CDR1 is LNHDA and CDR2 is SQIVND (reference sequence). This CDR3 has 16 amino acids. This sample is part of a study of shared clonotypes between healthy human individuals. For the study at large: Each donor's CD8 memory used one plate, CD8 naive two, each CD4 subset three. Broader study findings: For naive CD4 cells, roughly 5% of clonotypes were shared across a handful of donors.

It was 200 to 250 ng DNA, 30,000 or so T cell genomes, that sorted-subset replicate PCRs used. In the original analysis: Junction-only immunoSEQ sequences carried no quality scores, so filtering differed. Only in-frame clones appear in the TCRdb table, and some are missing; sequencing was by immunoSEQ multiplex PCR. V and J calls and clone size are those listed in that table; D and trimming were worked out from the DNA. Found here are about 1,500,000 clones, around 97% of them singletons; the top ten hold about 1.2%. The receptor was isolated from a man aged 25 to 40 in good health. Sequenced sample: naive CD4+ T cells sorted from blood. Specified subset: CD45RA+ positively selected. The J gene is TRBJ2-3, the V gene TRBV19, with TRBD2 identical over 7 bases. For the CDR3, the DNA is TGTGCCAGTAGCTATCTTAGACTAGCCGGGGCAGATACGCAGTATTTT. Protein: CASSYLRLAGADTQYF.